These T cell receptor beta chains were read from a single sample in a study of blood T cell repertoires in COVID-19. Measured with immunoSEQ multiplex PCR; TCRdb has only the in-frame clones, and not every one. The table lists around 270,000 clones, approximately 86% of them singletons. Sequencing was performed on peripheral blood. The receptors originated from a woman aged 55-70 years with COVID-19, enrolled during active disease. Both conserved end residues are part of each CDR3. The D gene is left open where the match is weak. A row's size may be missing; if present it is once, few, many or a size class.

j_call v_call clone_size d_call cdr3_nt cdr3_aa
TRBJ1-2 TRBV19 once TRBD1 TGTGCCAGTAGCCCTCGACAGGGGCCCTTTCATGGCTACACCTTC CASSPRQGPFHGYTF
TRBJ1-4 TRBV2 NA TRBD1 TGTGCCAGCCGAACAGGGGGCAACGAAAAACTGTTTTTT CASRTGGNEKLFF
TRBJ1-2 TRBV7-9 NA TRBD1 TGTGCCAGCAGCCCTAAAGGACAGGGAGTCTATGGCTACACCTTC CASSPKGQGVYGYTF
TRBJ1-4 TRBV10-2 NA NA TGCGCCAGCAGTATAGGTCTGAGGGAAAAACTGTTTTTT CASSIGLREKLFF
TRBJ1-2 TRBV19 NA TRBD1 TGTGCCAGTAGTATTTCCGGGACAGGGAATCGTGGCTACACCTTC CASSISGTGNRGYTF
TRBJ2-1 TRBV27 NA NA TGTGCCAGCAGTTTAATAATAGTTCCCCCCAATGAGCAGTTCTTC CASSLIIVPPNEQFF
TRBJ2-3 TRBV14 NA NA TGTGCCAGCAGCCGATTCAGGCCCCACACAGATACGCAGTATTTT CASSRFRPHTDTQYF
TRBJ1-4 TRBV5-6 NA NA TGTGCCAGCAGCTTGCTGAGAAATGAAAAACTGTTTTTT CASSLLRNEKLFF
TRBJ1-5 TRBV10-3 NA NA TGTGCCATCAGTCATACCGGGACAAGGGATCAGCCCCAGCATTTT CAISHTGTRDQPQHF
TRBJ1-1 TRBV6-5 once TRBD1 TGTGCCAGCAGCCGGACAGGGCTTGAAGCTTTCTTT CASSRTGLEAFF
TRBJ2-5 TRBV7-8 NA TRBD1 TGTGCCAGCAGCTGGGGACAGCTGGCGGAGACCCAGTACTTC CASSWGQLAETQYF
TRBJ2-7 TRBV7-9 NA TRBD1 TGTGCCAGCAGCCTGACAGGGGGAGTCAACGAGCAGTACTTC CASSLTGGVNEQYF
TRBJ2-3 TRBV9 NA NA TGTGCCAGCAGCGTCCTTCCTAGCACAGATACGCAGTATTTT CASSVLPSTDTQYF
TRBJ2-1 TRBV3-1/TRBV3-2 NA TRBD2 TGTGCCAGCAGCCAAGATCCAGCGGGAGAGTACAATGAGCAGTTCTTC CASSQDPAGEYNEQFF
TRBJ2-1 TRBV7-6 NA NA TGTGCCAGCAGCTTAGTGCCTAGCAAGGGGGTCAATGAGCAGTTCTTC CASSLVPSKGVNEQFF
TRBJ2-5 TRBV11-3 NA NA TGTGCCAGCAGCCCGCGGTCCCTGGGGACCCAGTACTTC CASSPRSLGTQYF
TRBJ1-6 TRBV7-2 NA TRBD1 TGTGCCAGCAGCTCGGGACAGGGTTTTAATTCACCCCTCCACTTT CASSSGQGFNSPLHF
TRBJ2-7 TRBV6-1 NA NA TGTGCCAGCAGTGAATCAGTCTTCTACGAGCAGTACTTC CASSESVFYEQYF
TRBJ2-7 TRBV28 once TRBD2 TGTGCCAGCAGTTTATCGGGGGGAGGGAGAGGCGAGCAGTACTTC CASSLSGGGRGEQYF
TRBJ1-2 TRBV6-5 NA NA TGTGCCAGTGTCTTGGGAGGTGGGAATGGCTACACCTTC CASVLGGGNGYTF
TRBJ2-2 TRBV9 NA TRBD1 TGTGCCAGCAGCAACCGGGACAGGGGGCTAACCGGGGAGCTGTTTTTT CASSNRDRGLTGELFF
TRBJ2-5 TRBV7-9 NA NA TGTGCCAGCAGCTTTCCGGTCCGACAAGAGACCCAGTACTTC CASSFPVRQETQYF
TRBJ1-6 TRBV6-2/TRBV6-3 NA NA TGTGCCAGCAGTTACTCGACCGGGGAAGGAGGTCCCACGGGCAATTCACCCCTCCACTTT CASSYSTGEGGPTGNSPLHF
TRBJ1-5 TRBV6-6 NA TRBD1 TGTGCCAGCAGTTACTCGAGGGACAGCCGTCAGCCCCAGCATTTT CASSYSRDSRQPQHF
TRBJ2-5 TRBV19 NA NA TGTGCCAGTAGCCAGGGAAGGCAAGAGACCCAGTACTTC CASSQGRQETQYF
TRBJ2-1 TRBV5-6 NA TRBD1 TGTGCCAGCAGCTTGGTCGGGACAGACTACAATGAGCAGTTCTTC CASSLVGTDYNEQFF
TRBJ1-5 TRBV5-1 NA TRBD1 TGCGCCAGCAGCTTGGGGCCCGGACAGGGCGGTCAGCCCCAGCATTTT CASSLGPGQGGQPQHF
TRBJ1-5 TRBV2 NA NA TGTGCCAGCAGTGGACGGGTCAGCAATCAGCCCCAGCATTTT CASSGRVSNQPQHF
TRBJ2-7 TRBV5-6 NA TRBD2 TGTGCCAGCAGCTTGGGTAGCGGGAGCGTCCACGAGCAGTACTTC CASSLGSGSVHEQYF
TRBJ2-3 TRBV19 NA TRBD1 TGTGCCAGTAGTATGTTTGGAGAGACAGGGGGATACACAGATACGCAGTATTTT CASSMFGETGGYTDTQYF
TRBJ1-5 TRBV29-1 NA NA TGCAGCGTAGCCCACAGTGAGAGCAATCAGCCCCAGCATTTT CSVAHSESNQPQHF
TRBJ1-6 TRBV18 many NA TGTGCCAGCTCAGCTCAGGGGCGTAATTCACCCCTCCACTTT CASSAQGRNSPLHF
TRBJ2-1 TRBV7-3 NA TRBD2 TGTGCCAGCAGCTTAACGGCGGGGGGTCGTTACAATGAGCAGTTCTTC CASSLTAGGRYNEQFF
TRBJ2-7 TRBV20-1 NA NA TGCAGTGCTAGTAACAGGGAGAGCTACGAGCAGTACTTC CSASNRESYEQYF
TRBJ2-1 TRBV5-1 NA NA TGCGCCAGCAGCACGGGTCTCTCCGGGAATGAGCAGTTCTTC CASSTGLSGNEQFF
TRBJ2-7 TRBV10-3 NA TRBD1 TGTGCCATCAGTGCCACCGGGACAGGGGCCTACGAGCAGTACTTC CAISATGTGAYEQYF
TRBJ1-1 TRBV15 NA TRBD1 TGTGGGGACAGAAAATATTACACTGAAGCTTTCTTT CGDRKYYTEAFF
TRBJ2-2 TRBV7-2 NA NA TGTGCCAGCAGTTCGGCTGGGGGGGGCGCCGGGGAGCTGTTTTTT CASSSAGGGAGELFF
TRBJ2-7 TRBV25-1 NA NA TGTGCCAGCACCCGGGACAACAGGCGCTCGGGCGAGCAGTACTTC CASTRDNRRSGEQYF
TRBJ1-4 TRBV10-1 NA TRBD1 TGCGCCAGCAGCGGAGTCGGGACAGGTTGCGAAAAACTGTTTTTT CASSGVGTGCEKLFF
TRBJ1-1 TRBV10-2 few TRBD1 TGCGCCAGCAGTGAGTCAGCGACAGGGGGGACCACTGAAGCTTTCTTT CASSESATGGTTEAFF
TRBJ1-1 TRBV11-2 NA NA TGTGCCAGCAGCCCGAGGGAGGGTTGGGTGTCTGAAGCTTTCTTT CASSPREGWVSEAFF
TRBJ2-1 TRBV7-9 NA NA TGTGCCAGCAGCTTAGTCACTGACTCCTACAATGAGCAGTTCTTC CASSLVTDSYNEQFF
TRBJ2-7 TRBV4-3 few TRBD1 TGCGCCAGCAGCCAAGACGGGACAGGGGGTGAGGGCGAGCAGTACTTC CASSQDGTGGEGEQYF
TRBJ2-5 TRBV7-3 NA TRBD2 TGTGCCAGCAGCCCCCACCCTGGGACTAGCGGAAAAGAGACCCAGTACTTC CASSPHPGTSGKETQYF
TRBJ2-1 TRBV2 NA TRBD2 TGTGCCAGCAAAAGATATGTACGGGAGGTAAATGAGCAGTTCTTC CASKRYVREVNEQFF
TRBJ2-7 TRBV7-2 NA NA TGTGCCAGCAGCCCAGGCGATTCCAGGGAGCAGTACTTC CASSPGDSREQYF